This is a list of T cell receptor beta chains from one sample in a study of graft-versus-host responses after intestinal transplantation. No antigen has been assigned to these receptors. Sequencing used immunoSEQ multiplex PCR; TCRdb keeps in-frame clones, though not all of them. This repertoire shows about 86,000 clones, 88% found once; its top ten account for around 0.3%. Sequences were derived from unstimulated CD4+ T cells sorted from spleen or lymph node cells, sampled before transplant. These receptors all stem from a human donor who was the organ donor for an intestinal transplant. The CDR3 runs from the conserved cysteine through the conserved F or W. D genes are given only for firm matches.

j_call: TRBJ2-1
v_call: TRBV9
d_call: NA
cdr3_nt: TGTGCCAGCAGCGTAGGGGGAGGCCGGATCTCCTACAATGAGCAGTTCTTC
cdr3_aa: CASSVGGGRISYNEQFF

j_call: TRBJ1-4
v_call: TRBV5-1
d_call: NA
cdr3_nt: TGCGCCAGCAGTAGCTTGGGAGTATTCCGCCAACGTACGCTTGCAACTAATGAAAAACTGTTTTTT
cdr3_aa: CASSSLGVFRQRTLATNEKLFF

j_call: TRBJ2-7
v_call: TRBV10-1
d_call: TRBD2
cdr3_nt: TGCGCCAGGTTGGGGGGGAGCTCCTACGAGCAGTACTTC
cdr3_aa: CARLGGSSYEQYF

j_call: TRBJ2-1
v_call: TRBV7-3
d_call: NA
cdr3_nt: TGTGCCAGCAGCTTATGGCCTAGCGTAAACAATGAGCAGTTCTTC
cdr3_aa: CASSLWPSVNNEQFF

j_call: TRBJ2-2
v_call: TRBV28
d_call: NA
cdr3_nt: TGTGCCAGCAGTTTAATCGGCGGCAGGGGCCACACCGGGGAGCTGTTTTTT
cdr3_aa: CASSLIGGRGHTGELFF

j_call: TRBJ2-3
v_call: TRBV5-4
d_call: NA
cdr3_nt: TGTGCCAGCAGCTTGTCCTGGCGGGCCATCACAGATACGCAGTATTTT
cdr3_aa: CASSLSWRAITDTQYF

j_call: TRBJ1-2
v_call: TRBV20-1
d_call: NA
cdr3_nt: TGCAGTGCCCCAACAGGCTATGGCTACACCTTC
cdr3_aa: CSAPTGYGYTF

j_call: TRBJ1-1
v_call: TRBV5-1
d_call: NA
cdr3_nt: TGCGCCAGCAGCTTGGTGCCAGGGGAGAGGGGCACTGAAGCTTTCTTT
cdr3_aa: CASSLVPGERGTEAFF

j_call: TRBJ1-1
v_call: TRBV18
d_call: NA
cdr3_nt: TGTGCCAGCTCACCACAGCTTGGGAACACTGAAGCTTTCTTT
cdr3_aa: CASSPQLGNTEAFF

j_call: TRBJ2-4
v_call: TRBV21-1
d_call: NA
cdr3_nt: TGTGCCAGCGTGGAGGGGAGAGGGGCCAAAAACATTCAGTACTTC
cdr3_aa: CASVEGRGAKNIQYF

j_call: TRBJ2-3
v_call: TRBV30
d_call: NA
cdr3_nt: TGTGCCTGGAGTGTTACATTAGATACGCAGTATTTT
cdr3_aa: CAWSVTLDTQYF

j_call: TRBJ2-7
v_call: TRBV2
d_call: NA
cdr3_nt: TGTGCCAGCAGTACTGATTCCTACGAGCAGTACTTC
cdr3_aa: CASSTDSYEQYF